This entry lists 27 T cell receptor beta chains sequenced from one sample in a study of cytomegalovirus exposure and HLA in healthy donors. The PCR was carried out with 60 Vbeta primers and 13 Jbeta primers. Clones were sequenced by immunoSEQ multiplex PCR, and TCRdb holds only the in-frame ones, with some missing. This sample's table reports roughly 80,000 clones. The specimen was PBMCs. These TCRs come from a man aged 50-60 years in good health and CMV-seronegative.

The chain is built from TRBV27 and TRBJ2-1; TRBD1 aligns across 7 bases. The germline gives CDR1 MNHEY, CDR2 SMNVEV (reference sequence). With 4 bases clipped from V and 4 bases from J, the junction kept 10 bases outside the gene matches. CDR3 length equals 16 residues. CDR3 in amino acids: CASSSNRGWSYNEQFF. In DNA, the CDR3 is TGTGCCAGCAGTTCGAACAGGGGATGGTCTTACAATGAGCAGTTCTTC.

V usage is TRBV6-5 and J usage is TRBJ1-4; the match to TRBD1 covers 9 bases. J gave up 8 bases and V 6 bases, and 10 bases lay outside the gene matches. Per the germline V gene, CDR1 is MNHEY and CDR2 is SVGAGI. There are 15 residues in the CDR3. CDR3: CASRSGQGSREKLFF. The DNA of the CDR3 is TGTGCCAGCAGGAGTGGACAGGGGTCACGGGAAAAACTGTTTTTT.

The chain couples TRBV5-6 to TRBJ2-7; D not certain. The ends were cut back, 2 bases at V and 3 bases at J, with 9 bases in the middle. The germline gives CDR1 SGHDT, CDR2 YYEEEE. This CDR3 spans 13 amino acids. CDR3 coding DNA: TGTGCCAGCAGCTTAGGAGTGGTCTACGAGCAGTACTTC. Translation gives CASSLGVVYEQYF.

The CDR3 DNA is TGTGCCAGTTCCTTACAGGGGGCGTTATTCGAAAAACTGTTTTTT. This translates into CASSLQGALFEKLFF. The chain links TRBV7-2 to TRBJ1-4, with TRBD1 identical over 9 bases. The CDR3 loop spans 15 amino acids. With 9 bases clipped from V and 8 bases from J, the junction kept 13 bases outside the gene matches. CDR1 is SGHTA, CDR2 FQGNSA, per germline.

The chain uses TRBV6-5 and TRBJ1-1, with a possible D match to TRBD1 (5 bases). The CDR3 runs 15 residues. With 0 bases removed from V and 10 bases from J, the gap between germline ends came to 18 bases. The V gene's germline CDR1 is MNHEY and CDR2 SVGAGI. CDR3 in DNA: TGTGCCAGCAGTTACTCTGGGCAGGGACTTACAGGAGCTTTCTTT. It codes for CASSYSGQGLTGAFF.

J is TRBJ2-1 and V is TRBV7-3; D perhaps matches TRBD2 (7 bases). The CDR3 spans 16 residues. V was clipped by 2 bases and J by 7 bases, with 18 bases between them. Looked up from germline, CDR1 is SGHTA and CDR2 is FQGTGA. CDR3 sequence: CASSLSPGAGENEQFF. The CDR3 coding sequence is TGTGCCAGCAGCTTATCCCCGGGGGCGGGGGAGAATGAGCAGTTCTTC.

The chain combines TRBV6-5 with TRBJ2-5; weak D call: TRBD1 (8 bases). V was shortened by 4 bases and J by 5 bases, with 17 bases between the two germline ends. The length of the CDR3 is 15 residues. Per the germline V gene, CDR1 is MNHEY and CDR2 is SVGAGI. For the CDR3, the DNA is TGTGCCAGCAGTTCTACAGGGGGGGAGGGGGAGACCCAGTACTTC. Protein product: CASSSTGGEGETQYF.

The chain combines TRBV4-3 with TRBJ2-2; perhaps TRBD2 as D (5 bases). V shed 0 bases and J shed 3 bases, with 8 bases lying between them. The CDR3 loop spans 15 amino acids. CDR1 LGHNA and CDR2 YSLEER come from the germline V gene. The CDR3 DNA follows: TGCGCCAGCAGCCAAGATCGGGGTGACACCGGGGAGCTGTTTTTT. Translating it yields CASSQDRGDTGELFF.

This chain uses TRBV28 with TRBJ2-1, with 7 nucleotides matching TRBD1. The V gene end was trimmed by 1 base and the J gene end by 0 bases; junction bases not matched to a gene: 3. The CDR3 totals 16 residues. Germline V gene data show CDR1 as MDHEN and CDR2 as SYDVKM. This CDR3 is CASSLSGDSSYNEQFF. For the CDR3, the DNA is TGTGCCAGCAGTTTATCTGGGGACAGCTCCTACAATGAGCAGTTCTTC.

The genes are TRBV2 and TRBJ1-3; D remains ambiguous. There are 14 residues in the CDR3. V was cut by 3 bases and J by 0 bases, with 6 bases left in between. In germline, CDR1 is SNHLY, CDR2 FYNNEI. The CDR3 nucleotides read TGTGCCAGCAGTGAGGGGAGCTCTGGAAACACCATATATTTT. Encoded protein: CASSEGSSGNTIYF.

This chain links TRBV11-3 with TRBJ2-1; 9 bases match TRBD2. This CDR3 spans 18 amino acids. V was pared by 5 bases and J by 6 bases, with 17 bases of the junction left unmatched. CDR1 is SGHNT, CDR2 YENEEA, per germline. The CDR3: CASSPRPGRGGIGNEQFF. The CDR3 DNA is TGTGCCAGCAGCCCTAGGCCCGGGCGGGGGGGTATCGGCAATGAGCAGTTCTTC.

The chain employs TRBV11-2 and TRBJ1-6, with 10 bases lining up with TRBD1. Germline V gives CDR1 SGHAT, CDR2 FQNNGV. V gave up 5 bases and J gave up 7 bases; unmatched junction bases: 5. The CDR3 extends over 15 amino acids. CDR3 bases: TGTGCCAGCAGCCGATCGACAGGGGGCAATTCACCCCTCCACTTT. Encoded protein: CASSRSTGGNSPLHF. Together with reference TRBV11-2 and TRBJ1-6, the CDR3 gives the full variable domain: EAGVAQSPRYKIIEKRQSVAFWCNPISGHATLYWYQQILGQGPKLLIQFQNNGVVDDSQLPKDRFSAERLKGVDSTLKIQPAKLEDSAVYLCASSRSTGGNSPLHFGNGTRLTVT.

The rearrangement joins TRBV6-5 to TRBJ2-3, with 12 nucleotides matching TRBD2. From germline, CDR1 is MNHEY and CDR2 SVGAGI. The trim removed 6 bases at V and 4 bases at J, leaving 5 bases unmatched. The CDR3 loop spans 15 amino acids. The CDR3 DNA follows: TGTGCCAGCAGACAACTAGCGGGGGGTGCAGATACGCAGTATTTT. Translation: CASRQLAGGADTQYF.

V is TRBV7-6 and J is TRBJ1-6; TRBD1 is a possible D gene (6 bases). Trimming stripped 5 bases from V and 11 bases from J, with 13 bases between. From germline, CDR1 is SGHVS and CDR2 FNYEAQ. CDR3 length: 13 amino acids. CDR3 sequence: CASSPRGPPPLHF. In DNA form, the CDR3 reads TGTGCCAGCAGCCCCAGGGGACCGCCACCCCTCCACTTT.

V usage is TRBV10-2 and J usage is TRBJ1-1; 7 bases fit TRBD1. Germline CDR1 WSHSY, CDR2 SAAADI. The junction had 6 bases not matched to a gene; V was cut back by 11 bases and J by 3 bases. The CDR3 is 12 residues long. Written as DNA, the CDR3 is TGCGCCGGCAAAACAGGGGACACTGAAGCTTTCTTT. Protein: CAGKTGDTEAFF.

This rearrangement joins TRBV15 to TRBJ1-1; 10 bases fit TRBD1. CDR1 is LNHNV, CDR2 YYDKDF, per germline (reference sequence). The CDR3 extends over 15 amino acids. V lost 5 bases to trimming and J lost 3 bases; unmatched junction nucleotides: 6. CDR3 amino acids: CATSPRTGGDTEAFF. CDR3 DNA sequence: TGTGCCACCAGCCCGCGGACAGGGGGAGACACTGAAGCTTTCTTT.

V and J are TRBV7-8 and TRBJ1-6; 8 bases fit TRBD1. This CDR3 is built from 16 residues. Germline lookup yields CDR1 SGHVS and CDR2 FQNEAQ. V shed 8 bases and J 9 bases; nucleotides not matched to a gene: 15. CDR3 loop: CASRGSGGEISSPLHF. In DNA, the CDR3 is TGTGCCAGCCGTGGGTCAGGGGGCGAAATCAGTTCACCCCTCCACTTT.

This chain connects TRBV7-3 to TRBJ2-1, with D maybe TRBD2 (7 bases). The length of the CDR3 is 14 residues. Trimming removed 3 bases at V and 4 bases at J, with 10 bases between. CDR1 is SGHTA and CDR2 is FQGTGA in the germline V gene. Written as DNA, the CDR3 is TGTGCCAGCAGCTTGGGGGGGCGTTACAATGAGCAGTTCTTC. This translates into CASSLGGRYNEQFF.

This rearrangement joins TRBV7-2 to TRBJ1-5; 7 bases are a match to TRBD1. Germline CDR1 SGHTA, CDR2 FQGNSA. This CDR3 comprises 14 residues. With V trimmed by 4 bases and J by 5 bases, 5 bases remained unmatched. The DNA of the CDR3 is TGTGCCAGCAGCTCTAGACAGGGCGATCAGCCCCAGCATTTT. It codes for CASSSRQGDQPQHF.

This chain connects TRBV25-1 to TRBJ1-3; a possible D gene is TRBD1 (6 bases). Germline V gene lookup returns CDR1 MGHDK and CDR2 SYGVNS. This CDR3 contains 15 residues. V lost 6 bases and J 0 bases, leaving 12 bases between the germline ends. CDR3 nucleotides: TGTGCCAGCAGCCCGGGACAAAGCTCTGGAAACACCATATATTTT. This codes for CASSPGQSSGNTIYF.

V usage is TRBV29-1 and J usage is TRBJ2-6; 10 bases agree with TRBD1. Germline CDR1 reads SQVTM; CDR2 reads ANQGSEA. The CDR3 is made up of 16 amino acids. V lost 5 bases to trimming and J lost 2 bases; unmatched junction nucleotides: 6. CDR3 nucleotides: TGCAGCGTTTGGCTGGACAGGGGGACTGGGGCCAACGTCCTGACTTTC. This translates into CSVWLDRGTGANVLTF. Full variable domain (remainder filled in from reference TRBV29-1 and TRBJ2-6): SAVISQKPSRDICQRGTSLTIQCQVDSQVTMMFWYRQQPGQSLTLIATANQGSEATYESGFVIDKFPISRPNLTFSTLTVSNMSPEDSSIYLCSVWLDRGTGANVLTFGAGSRLTVL.

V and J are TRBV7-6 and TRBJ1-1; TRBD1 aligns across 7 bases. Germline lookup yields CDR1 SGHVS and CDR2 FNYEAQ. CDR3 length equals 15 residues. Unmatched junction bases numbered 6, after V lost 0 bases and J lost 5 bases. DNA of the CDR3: TGTGCCAGCAGCTTAGCGGGCAGGGGGGCGACTGAAGCTTTCTTT. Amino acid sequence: CASSLAGRGATEAFF.

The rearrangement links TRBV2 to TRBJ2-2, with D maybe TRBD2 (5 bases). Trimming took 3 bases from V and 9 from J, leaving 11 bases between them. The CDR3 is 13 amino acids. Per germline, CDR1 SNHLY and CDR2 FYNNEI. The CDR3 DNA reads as TGTGCCAGCAGTGAGATCGCTAGCAGGGAGCTGTTTTTT. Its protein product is CASSEIASRELFF.

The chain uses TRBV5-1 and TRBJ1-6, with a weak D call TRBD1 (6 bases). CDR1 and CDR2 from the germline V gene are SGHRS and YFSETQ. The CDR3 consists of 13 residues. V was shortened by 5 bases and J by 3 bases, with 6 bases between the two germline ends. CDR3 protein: CASRGGYNSPLHF. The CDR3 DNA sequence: TGCGCCAGCAGAGGGGGCTATAATTCACCCCTCCACTTT.

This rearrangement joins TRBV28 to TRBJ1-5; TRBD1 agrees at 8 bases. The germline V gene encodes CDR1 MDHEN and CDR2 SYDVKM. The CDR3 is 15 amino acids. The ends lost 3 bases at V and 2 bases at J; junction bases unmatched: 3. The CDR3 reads CASSFRGHGNQPQHF. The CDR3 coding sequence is TGTGCCAGCAGTTTCAGGGGGCACGGCAATCAGCCCCAGCATTTT.

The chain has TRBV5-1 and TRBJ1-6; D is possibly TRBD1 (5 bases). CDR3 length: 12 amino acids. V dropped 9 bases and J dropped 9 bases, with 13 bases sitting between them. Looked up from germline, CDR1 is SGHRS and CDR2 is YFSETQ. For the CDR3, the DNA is TGCGCCATTAACAGGTCGGGTTCACCCCTCCACTTT. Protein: CAINRSGSPLHF.

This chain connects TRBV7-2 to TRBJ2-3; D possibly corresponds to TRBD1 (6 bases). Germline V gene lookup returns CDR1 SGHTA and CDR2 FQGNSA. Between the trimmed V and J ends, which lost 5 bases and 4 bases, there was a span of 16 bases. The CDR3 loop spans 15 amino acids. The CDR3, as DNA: TGTGCCAGCAGCGCCCCCGACAGGTCCGCAGATACGCAGTATTTT. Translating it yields CASSAPDRSADTQYF.